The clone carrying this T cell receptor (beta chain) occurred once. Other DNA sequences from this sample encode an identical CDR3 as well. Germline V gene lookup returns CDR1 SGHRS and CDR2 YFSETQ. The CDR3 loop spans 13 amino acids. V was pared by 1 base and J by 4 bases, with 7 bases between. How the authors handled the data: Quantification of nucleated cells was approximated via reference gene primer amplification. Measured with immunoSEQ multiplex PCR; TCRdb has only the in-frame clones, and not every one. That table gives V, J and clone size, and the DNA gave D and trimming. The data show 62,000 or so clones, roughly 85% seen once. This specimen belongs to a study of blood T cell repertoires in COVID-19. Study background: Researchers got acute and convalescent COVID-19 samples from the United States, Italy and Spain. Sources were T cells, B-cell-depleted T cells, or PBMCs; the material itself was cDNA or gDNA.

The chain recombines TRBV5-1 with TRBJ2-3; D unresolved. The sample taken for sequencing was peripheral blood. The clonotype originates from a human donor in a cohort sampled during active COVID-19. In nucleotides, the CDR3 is TGCGCCAGCAGCTTGAGTCGGGCAGATACGCAGTATTTT. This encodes CASSLSRADTQYF.